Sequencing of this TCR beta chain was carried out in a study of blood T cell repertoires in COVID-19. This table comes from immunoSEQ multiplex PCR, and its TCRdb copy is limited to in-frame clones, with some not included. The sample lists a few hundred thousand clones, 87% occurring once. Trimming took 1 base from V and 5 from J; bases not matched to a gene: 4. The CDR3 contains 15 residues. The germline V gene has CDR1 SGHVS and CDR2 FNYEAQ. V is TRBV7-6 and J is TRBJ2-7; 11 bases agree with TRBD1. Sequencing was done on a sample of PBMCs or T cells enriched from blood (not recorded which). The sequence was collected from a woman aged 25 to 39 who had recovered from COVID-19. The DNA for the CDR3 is TGTGCCAGCAGCTTAGGACCGGGACAGGGGGACGAGCAGTACTTC. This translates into CASSLGPGQGDEQYF.